This T cell receptor beta chain originates from a study of T-cell memory formation after mild COVID-19. Study results and limitations: The pre-infection memory compartment contained some responding clones, suggesting cross-reactive memory joined.

The V segment lost 0 bases and the J segment 3 bases; nucleotides outside the gene matches: 8. The length of the CDR3 is 17 residues. Germline loops: CDR1 SGHAT, CDR2 FQNNGV. On this clonotype itself: Antigen: not known.

In TCRdb, the 5' RACE reads were re-called with MiXCR into one record per CDR3 protein. Found here are over 350,000 distinct CDR3 sequences, approximately 16% of them singletons; the top ten hold 20% to 25%. The chain has TRBV11-2 and TRBJ2-4; 7 positions agree with TRBD1. The sample comprised PBMCs or a T cell subset sorted from them (not recorded which). This sequence was found in a man between 18 and 29 years old who had mild COVID-19 (a few samples of this study predate the infection). Cell type and time point are not known. The CDR3 loop is CASSLDPGRGFKNIQYF. The CDR3 DNA is TGTGCCAGCAGCTTAGATCCCGGCAGGGGGTTCAAAAACATTCAGTACTTC.